This T cell receptor beta chain stems from a study of early T cells in non-severe SARS-CoV-2 infection (TCRdb year 2021). Turning to the overall study: Because TCR sequencing was done on bulk RNA from unsorted whole blood, the alpha and beta chains could not be paired. What the study reported, not specific to this receptor: VDJdb matching was skewed toward anti-spike CD8 responses and likely underestimated virus-specific expansions, missing private and CD4 specificities.

A case-control design nested within a healthcare worker cohort in London, UK, was used, with weekly nasopharyngeal swab PCR tests and blood sampling performed. Healthcare workers were enrolled in the week of the UK lockdown, from 23 to 31 March 2020, and were followed every week for up to roughly 15 weeks. Turning to this clonotype: Its antigen is unknown. No qualities accompany the bases; no much larger clone lies one base away.

The V end loses 3 bases and the J end loses 2 bases, and a stretch of 16 bases separates them. The CDR3 has 16 amino acids, counting the end cysteine and phenylalanine. The DNA shown is the 48-base CDR3, in frame from base 1. The germline V gene gives CDR1 as KGHSH and CDR2 as LQKENI. Libraries were constructed by 5' RACE. Data came from a NextSeq 500. The TCR library protocol attached unique molecular identifiers to individual cDNA molecules to correct for sequencing error and PCR bias. Both TCR alpha and beta chains were sequenced, and tight co-correlation was observed between alpha and beta sequence abundances in each sample. The original methods were these. Decombinator V4 was used to perform V gene, J gene and CDR3 annotation of TCR sequences. Expanded TCRs were defined as changing significantly between any two time points under a Poisson model with p below 0.0001. TCR abundances were normalised to the total number of TCRs sequenced per sample and expressed as counts per million. TRAV1-2 paired with TRAJ12, TRAJ20 or TRAJ33 defined MAIT TCRs, while TRAV10 paired with TRAJ18 defined iNKT TCRs. VDJdb, accessed 1 November 2021, was searched for CMV, EBV and SARS-CoV-2 annotated TCRs, with TCRs annotated for multiple antigens excluded. In-frame beta chains were kept once TCRdb had trimmed the public reads at Q25 with fastp and called clones with MiXCR. Every distinct CDR3 protein forms one entry, paired with its most common genes and DNA. For this entry, the V and J calls and clone size follow TCRdb and not the study's own pipeline. This sample holds about 83,000 distinct CDR3 sequences; over 9% were observed only once. The ten largest make up around 7% of the sample.

The sequencing sample was made of whole blood. The source is an adult who was a healthcare worker with PCR-confirmed SARS-CoV-2 infection or an uninfected control (not recorded which). The sequence links TRBV18 to TRBJ1-1, and perhaps TRBD1 as D gene, on 6 matching bases. The CDR3 loop reads CASSPPNLGHNTEAFF. Read as DNA, the sequence is TGTGCCAGCTCACCTCCCAATTTGGGACATAACACTGAAGCTTTCTTT.